A single sample is the source of the 5 T cell receptor beta chains below, sequenced in a study of blood T cells in healthy people across ages. Then a second PCR, running roughly 6 to 11 cycles, was carried out with a sample-barcoded 5' primer and a J-beta primer mix. TCRdb processed the 5' RACE reads anew with MiXCR; each CDR3 protein has one entry. This sample has hundreds of thousands of distinct CDR3 sequences; 52% occur once, and the top ten carry approximately 13%. Sequencing used blood. The receptors come from a woman older than 75 in good health.

In regard to this clonotype: This sequence may be a read error, since a much larger clone differs from it by one base. The chain combines TRBV20-1 with TRBJ2-3; TRBD2 is a possible D gene (6 bases). V was shortened by 4 bases and J by 0 bases, with 8 bases between the two germline ends. The CDR3 is made up of 13 amino acids. Per germline, CDR1 DFQATT and CDR2 SNEGSKA (reference sequence). CDR3 amino acids: CSATGTSTDTQYF. DNA of the CDR3: TGCAGTGCTACCGGGACTAGCACAGATACGCAGTATTTT.

Comments on this clonotype: A much larger clone lies a single base off, so this may be a read error. The chain links TRBV7-3 to TRBJ2-1; 7 nucleotides line up with TRBD2. V lost 5 bases, J lost 13 bases, and 17 bases stayed unmatched. This CDR3 region has 15 residues. The germline V gene has CDR1 SGHTA and CDR2 FQGTGA. CDR3 DNA sequence: TGTGCCAGCAGCCAAACTAGCGCTTCGATGGAGACCCAGTTCTTC. This codes for CASSQTSASMETQFF.

This clonotype was counted a few times. The chain combines TRBV2 with TRBJ2-7; 8 positions agree with TRBD2. Per germline, CDR1 SNHLY and CDR2 FYNNEI. With V trimmed by 4 bases and J by 7 bases, 12 bases remained unmatched. This CDR3 has 15 amino acids. CDR3 amino acids: CASSGVSGAAEEQYF. DNA of the CDR3: TGTGCCAGCAGTGGGGTTAGCGGGGCGGCGGAGGAGCAGTACTTC.

This clonotype was counted between two and nine times. V usage is TRBV2 and J usage is TRBJ1-5; 9 nucleotides line up with TRBD1. CDR1 SNHLY and CDR2 FYNNEI come from the germline V gene. With 10 bases clipped from V and 4 bases from J, the junction kept 5 bases outside the gene matches. The CDR3 extends over 13 amino acids. The CDR3 nucleotides read TGTGCCAACTCGGGACAGGGTAATCAGCCCCAGCATTTT. This gives the protein CANSGQGNQPQHF.

In its sample, this clonotype was seen many times. A much larger clonotype is one base distant, so this may be a read error. The J gene is TRBJ2-3, the V gene TRBV12-3 or TRBV12-4, with 8 nucleotides matching TRBD2. The CDR3 has 14 amino acids. The J segment lost 5 bases and the V segment lost 5 bases, leaving 6 bases of the junction unmatched. The DNA for the CDR3 is TGTGCCAGCAGTGTCGGGGGGGCCGGAGATACGCAGTATTTT. Translated: CASSVGGAGDTQYF.